This entry is about one T cell receptor (beta chain). The data belong to a study of blood T cell repertoires in COVID-19. Overall study context: Samples of COVID-19 (acute and convalescent) were obtained from the United States, Italy and Spain. T cells, B-cell-depleted T cells, or PBMCs provided the cDNA or gDNA that served as material.

Method: immunoSEQ multiplex PCR; TCRdb's copy keeps in-frame clones and lacks some. The sample has around 140,000 clones, 87% seen once. CDR3 length: 16 residues. Germline V gene sequence: CDR1 LNHDA, CDR2 SQIVND (reference sequence). V was pared by 6 bases and J by 6 bases, with 18 bases between. The chain has TRBV19 and TRBJ1-6; TRBD1 is a possible D gene (6 bases). Sequenced input: peripheral blood. The sequence was collected from a man in his fifties or sixties with active COVID-19. CDR3 in DNA: TGTGCCAGTAGAAATGACAGGCTCGGGGTTAATTCACCCCTCCACTTT. Protein product: CASRNDRLGVNSPLHF.